The TCR beta chain under discussion was sequenced for a study of molecular identifiers for immune sequencing clone quantification. TCRdb fed the PCR reads into MiXCR, producing one record per CDR3 protein. The sample consists of about half a million distinct CDR3 sequences, about a fifth of them appearing once. The germline CDR1 and CDR2 sequences are SGHNT and YENEEA. This CDR3 comprises 13 residues. V lost 5 bases, J lost 5 bases, and 10 bases lay in between. The J gene is TRBJ2-1, the V gene TRBV11-3; D uncertain. This receptor was identified in a human donor in good health. Some libraries in this study had Jurkat cell RNA spiked in. The specimen sequenced was naive CD8+ T cells from blood, with Jurkat cell RNA spiked in. Subset: FACS-sorted CD8+CD4-CCR7+CD45RA+ naive T cells. Written as DNA, the CDR3 is TGTGCCAGCAGCCTCTCTAGGGACAATGAGCAGTTCTTC. This translates into CASSLSRDNEQFF. The whole variable domain, remainder taken from reference TRBV11-3 and TRBJ2-1, is EAGVVQSPRYKIIEKKQPVAFWCNPISGHNTLYWYLQNLGQGPELLIRYENEEAVDDSQLPKDRFSAERLKGVDSTLKIQPAELGDSAVYLCASSLSRDNEQFFGPGTRLTVL.